The T cell receptor (beta chain) under discussion was sequenced for a study of T cell changes during pregnancy in multiple sclerosis. This CDR3 is 17 amino acids long. Trimming left V 0 bases short and J 2 bases short, with 12 bases between. Germline CDR1 and CDR2: SGHRS and YFSETQ. Sequencing was performed with immunoSEQ multiplex PCR; in TCRdb, only in-frame clones are kept and a portion is missing. The profile shows tens of thousands of clones, approximately 90% of them singletons. The TCR originated in a female donor in good health, enrolled as a control in a pregnancy study. V usage is TRBV5-1 and J usage is TRBJ2-6; possible D gene TRBD2, 5 bases. The sequences come from peripheral blood, collected in the second trimester of pregnancy. The CDR3 loop reads CASSLEAARAGANVLTF. The CDR3 bases are TGCGCCAGCAGCTTGGAGGCCGCGAGGGCTGGGGCCAACGTCCTGACTTTC.